Following are 21 T cell receptor beta chains from one sample sequenced in a study of shared clonotypes between healthy human individuals. The data were produced by immunoSEQ multiplex PCR, yet TCRdb's version contains in-frame clones alone and is incomplete. The profile shows about 2.1 million clones, around 95% of them singletons. Naive CD8 cells, CD45RO-negative and positively selected for CCR7, excluded terminally differentiated effector memory CD45RA+ cells. Sample: naive CD8+ T cells from PBMCs. The receptors were sampled from a man aged 18 to 30 in good health. Some clones in this sample may be carry-over from other donors' samples.

V and J are TRBV28 and TRBJ2-7; the D gene is possibly TRBD1 (5 bases). Germline CDR1 reads MDHEN; CDR2 reads SYDVKM. This CDR3 has 16 residues. Trimming took off 6 bases at V and 6 bases at J, with 24 bases between the two ends. This chain's CDR3 is CASSLSKRRGLGEQYF. In DNA, the CDR3 is TGTGCCAGCAGCCTATCTAAGAGAAGGGGCCTAGGCGAGCAGTACTTC.

The chain combines TRBV28 with TRBJ2-7, with 11 bases aligning to TRBD2. The V gene end was trimmed by 6 bases and the J gene end by 2 bases; junction bases not matched to a gene: 15. CDR3 length: 18 residues. Germline V lookup: CDR1 MDHEN, CDR2 SYDVKM. CDR3 nucleotide sequence: TGTGCCAGCAGCTCCAGGATACTAGCGGGAGAACATCCCTACGAGCAGTACTTC. This translates into CASSSRILAGEHPYEQYF. Full variable domain (missing parts from reference TRBV28 and TRBJ2-7): DVKVTQSSRYLVKRTGEKVFLECVQDMDHENMFWYRQDPGLGLRLIYFSYDVKMKEKGDIPEGYSVSREKKERFSLILESASTNQTSMYLCASSSRILAGEHPYEQYFGPGTRLTVT.

The J gene is TRBJ2-1, the V gene TRBV27; 9 nucleotides align to TRBD2. CDR3 length: 14 amino acids. With V trimmed by 6 bases and J by 4 bases, 4 bases remained unmatched. Germline assignment: CDR1 MNHEY and CDR2 SMNVEV (reference sequence). The CDR3 region is CASRALAGYNEQFF. CDR3 nucleotide sequence: TGTGCCAGCAGGGCCCTAGCGGGGTACAATGAGCAGTTCTTC.

This clone showed up just once. The identical CDR3 is also encoded by other nucleotide sequences in the sample. This chain connects TRBV11-3 to TRBJ1-1; 7 bases align to TRBD1. CDR1 is SGHNT and CDR2 is YENEEA in the germline V gene. The length of the CDR3 is 14 residues. J was trimmed by 1 base and V by 4 bases; bases with no gene match: 3. The CDR3: CASSSRTGNTEAFF. In nucleotides, the CDR3 is TGTGCCAGCAGCTCCCGGACAGGGAACACTGAAGCTTTCTTT.

The chain joins TRBV25-1 to TRBJ2-1, with a weak D call TRBD2 (6 bases). CDR3 size: 14 residues. The V end was cut by 4 bases, the J end by 0 bases, with 7 bases between. Per the germline V gene, CDR1 is MGHDK and CDR2 is SYGVNS. The chain's CDR3 is CASSAGGSYNEQFF. The CDR3 nucleotides read TGTGCCAGCAGTGCCGGGGGCTCCTACAATGAGCAGTTCTTC.

The chain carries TRBV5-4 and TRBJ1-1; 7 bases fit TRBD1. The CDR3 is made up of 13 amino acids. Germline V CDR1 and CDR2: SGHNT, YYREEE (reference sequence). The J segment lost 4 bases and the V segment lost 4 bases, leaving 4 bases of the junction unmatched. The CDR3 nucleotides read TGTGCCAGCAGCGTGGGGACAGCCACTGAAGCTTTCTTT. Translation gives CASSVGTATEAFF.

This clone was recorded only once. The chain is built from TRBV7-9 and TRBJ1-2, with D hard to call. V was clipped by 0 bases and J by 8 bases, with 22 bases between them. The germline CDR1 and CDR2 sequences are SEHNR and FQNEAQ (reference sequence). The CDR3 consists of 17 residues. The CDR3 nucleotides are TGTGCCAGCAGCTTAGCTTCTCCGACACCAAAAGGGCCCGGCTACACCTTC. Protein product: CASSLASPTPKGPGYTF.

The chain combines TRBV28 with TRBJ1-2; D is ambiguous. The CDR3 is 12 amino acids. Trimming removed 5 bases at V and 7 bases at J, with 11 bases between. CDR1 MDHEN and CDR2 SYDVKM come from the germline V gene. For the CDR3, the DNA is TGTGCCAGCAGTGGTCGGGGAGGTGGCTACACCTTC. It yields the protein CASSGRGGGYTF.

V and J are TRBV7-9 and TRBJ1-4; D is unclear. CDR3 size: 16 residues. V was cut by 4 bases and J by 2 bases, with 14 bases left in between. In germline, CDR1 is SEHNR, CDR2 FQNEAQ (reference sequence). The CDR3 loop is CASSSDPEPTNEKLFF. In DNA, the CDR3 is TGTGCCAGCAGCTCGGACCCAGAACCCACTAATGAAAAACTGTTTTTT.

The chain recombines TRBV5-1 with TRBJ2-7; 8 bases fit TRBD1. Trimming at V came to 4 bases and at J to 6 bases, leaving 12 bases not matched to a gene. The CDR3 has 15 amino acids. Looked up from germline, CDR1 is SGHRS and CDR2 is YFSETQ. Written as DNA, the CDR3 is TGCGCCAGCAGCCCCGAGGACAGGGACCCTCTCGAGCAGTACTTC. Encoded protein: CASSPEDRDPLEQYF.

This chain links TRBV28 with TRBJ1-5; D gene unclear. V was trimmed by 7 bases and J by 3 bases, leaving 10 bases between them. Per germline, CDR1 MDHEN and CDR2 SYDVKM. The CDR3 contains 13 residues. CDR3 sequence (DNA): TGTGCCAGCATCGGAAGCTACAATCAGCCCCAGCATTTT. It encodes CASIGSYNQPQHF. The full variable domain, with the rest looked up from reference TRBV28 and TRBJ1-5, is DVKVTQSSRYLVKRTGEKVFLECVQDMDHENMFWYRQDPGLGLRLIYFSYDVKMKEKGDIPEGYSVSREKKERFSLILESASTNQTSMYLCASIGSYNQPQHFGDGTRLSIL.

The chain combines TRBV5-1 with TRBJ1-3; tentative D call: TRBD1 (6 bases). Germline V lookup: CDR1 SGHRS, CDR2 YFSETQ. With 0 bases removed from V and 2 bases from J, the gap between germline ends came to 12 bases. The CDR3 runs 16 residues. The chain's CDR3 is CASSLEGGSAGNTIYF. The CDR3 coding sequence is TGCGCCAGCAGCTTGGAAGGGGGGAGTGCTGGAAACACCATATATTTT.

The rearrangement uses TRBV27 and TRBJ2-2; possibly TRBD2 for D (6 bases). V dropped 7 bases and J dropped 1 base, with 13 bases sitting between them. Germline V gives CDR1 MNHEY, CDR2 SMNVEV (reference sequence). The CDR3 loop spans 15 amino acids. DNA of the CDR3: TGTGCCAGCACTCCGGACGGGGGGAACACCGGGGAGCTGTTTTTT. Residues: CASTPDGGNTGELFF.

This chain links TRBV2 with TRBJ2-5; TRBD2 matches at 16 bases. V lost 7 bases to trimming and J lost 3 bases; unmatched junction nucleotides: 14. Germline assignment: CDR1 SNHLY and CDR2 FYNNEI. The CDR3 contains 19 residues. The CDR3 DNA reads as TGTGCCAGCAAGCAGCGGGGACTAGCGGGAGGGCCATTGGAAGAGACCCAGTACTTC. It yields the protein CASKQRGLAGGPLEETQYF.

The V and J genes are TRBV27 and TRBJ2-1, with D unresolved. The V gene lost 5 bases and the J gene lost 6 bases, with 14 bases spanning the gap. In germline, CDR1 is MNHEY, CDR2 SMNVEV (reference sequence). This CDR3 has 14 amino acids. The CDR3 is CASSPLSVGNEQFF. The CDR3 DNA reads TGTGCCAGCAGTCCCCTTTCCGTTGGCAATGAGCAGTTCTTC.

The rearrangement uses TRBV28 and TRBJ1-4; D might be TRBD1 (5 bases). Germline V CDR1 and CDR2: MDHEN, SYDVKM. The CDR3 totals 11 residues. V was clipped by 6 bases and J by 14 bases, with 13 bases between them. CDR3 sequence: CASSMGDWLFF. For the CDR3, the DNA is TGTGCCAGCAGCATGGGGGATTGGCTGTTTTTT.

V usage is TRBV6-5 and J usage is TRBJ1-2, with a possible D match to TRBD1 (6 bases). Trimming shortened V by 6 bases and J by 4 bases, and 18 bases separated the two germline ends. This CDR3 comprises 15 residues. CDR1 is MNHEY, CDR2 SVGAGI, per germline. CDR3 DNA sequence: TGTGCCAGCAGCCCCTTTGGAGGGGGGACCTATGGCTACACCTTC. It codes for CASSPFGGGTYGYTF.

This clone was picked up one time. The V call is TRBV9, the J call TRBJ2-5; weak D call: TRBD2 (5 bases). Between the trimmed V and J ends, which lost 2 bases and 1 base, there was a span of 12 bases. CDR3 length equals 15 residues. Per the germline V gene, CDR1 is SGDLS and CDR2 is YYNGEE. DNA of the CDR3: TGTGCCAGCAGCGTTACCGGTAGCGTCCAAGAGACCCAGTACTTC. Protein sequence: CASSVTGSVQETQYF.

This chain connects TRBV19 to TRBJ1-5; D remains ambiguous. Germline loops: CDR1 LNHDA, CDR2 SQIVND (reference sequence). This CDR3 region has 13 residues. Trimming took off 1 base at V and 3 bases at J, with 4 bases between the two ends. Here the CDR3 DNA reads TGTGCCAGTAGTATAGGAACCAATCAGCCCCAGCATTTT. Protein sequence: CASSIGTNQPQHF.

This rearrangement joins TRBV19 to TRBJ1-4; D is unresolved. Germline CDR1 LNHDA, CDR2 SQIVND (reference sequence). V was trimmed by 6 bases and J by 3 bases, leaving 5 bases between them. The CDR3 has 12 residues. The CDR3 loop is CASRGANEKLFF. For the CDR3, the DNA is TGTGCCAGTAGGGGAGCTAATGAAAAACTGTTTTTT.

The chain has TRBV20-1 and TRBJ1-2; D not resolved. From germline, CDR1 is DFQATT and CDR2 SNEGSKA (reference sequence). V was trimmed by 2 bases and J by 8 bases, leaving 9 bases between them. CDR3 size: 11 residues. The CDR3 region has the DNA TGCAGTGCTAGACCACCAGCGGGCTACACCTTC. This sequence encodes CSARPPAGYTF.